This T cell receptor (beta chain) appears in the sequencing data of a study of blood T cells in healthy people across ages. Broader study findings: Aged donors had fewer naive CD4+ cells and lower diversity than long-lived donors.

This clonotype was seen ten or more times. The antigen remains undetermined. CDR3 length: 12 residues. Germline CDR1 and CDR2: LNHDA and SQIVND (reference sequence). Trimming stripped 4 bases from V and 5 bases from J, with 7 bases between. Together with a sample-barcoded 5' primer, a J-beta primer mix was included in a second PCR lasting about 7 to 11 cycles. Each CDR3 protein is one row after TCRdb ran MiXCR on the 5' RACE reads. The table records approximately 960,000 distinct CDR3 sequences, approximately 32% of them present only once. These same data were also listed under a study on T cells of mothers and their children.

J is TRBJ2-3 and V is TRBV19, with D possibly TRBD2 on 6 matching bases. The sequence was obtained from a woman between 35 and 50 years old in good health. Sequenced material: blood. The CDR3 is CASSRGGDTQYF. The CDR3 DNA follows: TGTGCCAGTAGTAGGGGAGGAGATACGCAGTATTTT. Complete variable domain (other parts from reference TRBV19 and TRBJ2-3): DGGITQSPKYLFRKEGQNVTLSCEQNLNHDAMYWYRQDPGQGLRLIYYSQIVNDFQKGDIAEGYSVSREKKESFPLTVTSAQKNPTAFYLCASSRGGDTQYFGPGTRLTVL.